Following are 6 T cell receptor beta chains from one sample sequenced in a study of CD8+ T cells in alopecia areata listed by TCRdb under 2018. In light of the paper, this sample's treatment or condition label describes: oral pan-JAK inhibitor, 5-10 mg twice daily. The method behind the library was the immunoSEQ multiplex PCR assay. RNA was extracted from all samples and reverse transcribed into cDNA as template for TCR sequencing. As stored in TCRdb, this immuneACCESS dataset retains in-frame rearrangements with V and J assigned. A fraction of the clones does not appear; measured against another copy, unresolved V genes explain less than half of the discrepancy, and the remainder lacks a known reason. The sample table shows about 270,000 clones, and around three fifths are seen once. Of the sample, 0.75% to 0.95% falls within the top ten clones. The sequencing used CD4+ T cells sorted from blood, collected at roughly week 52, from a patient treated with tofacitinib. Source of these receptors: a human donor with alopecia areata.

This clone was counted only a few times. The chain combines TRBV5-4 with TRBJ2-3; D is possibly TRBD2 (7 bases). From germline, CDR1 is SGHNT and CDR2 YYREEE (reference sequence). The V end was cut by 1 base, the J end by 2 bases, with 11 bases between. This CDR3 spans 15 amino acids. CDR3 sequence: CASSLRGALTDTQYF. The CDR3, as DNA: TGTGCCAGCAGCTTGCGGGGGGCCCTCACAGATACGCAGTATTTT.

V and J are TRBV5-4 and TRBJ1-6, with a weak D call TRBD1 (6 bases). The germline V and J ends were trimmed by 3 bases and 6 bases, with 13 bases remaining between them. The CDR3 is 15 amino acids. Germline-derived CDR1 and CDR2 are SGHNT and YYREEE (reference sequence). CDR3 loop: CASSSETGPNSPLHF. The CDR3 DNA is TGTGCCAGCAGCTCGGAGACAGGACCTAATTCACCCCTCCACTTT.

This clone was counted between two and nine times. V usage is TRBV29-1 and J usage is TRBJ2-3; D might be TRBD2 (6 bases). Per germline, CDR1 SQVTM and CDR2 ANQGSEA. V dropped 3 bases and J dropped 3 bases, with 13 bases sitting between them. The CDR3 length is 14 residues. The CDR3 reads CSVERASVTDTQYF. The CDR3 nucleotides are TGCAGCGTTGAGAGGGCTAGCGTGACAGATACGCAGTATTTT.

The gene calls are TRBV29-1 and TRBJ1-6; perhaps TRBD1 as D (5 bases). This CDR3 spans 13 amino acids. V shed 6 bases and J shed 7 bases, with 13 bases lying between them. CDR1 SQVTM and CDR2 ANQGSEA come from the germline V gene. This CDR3 reads CSVARDLNSPLHF. The CDR3, as DNA: TGCAGCGTCGCTCGGGACCTCAATTCACCCCTCCACTTT.

The chain employs TRBV4-1 and TRBJ2-7; D is possibly TRBD2 (5 bases). There are 14 residues in the CDR3. Germline CDR1 is MGHRA and CDR2 is YSYEKL. The germline V and J ends were trimmed by 4 bases and 6 bases, with 16 bases remaining between them. CDR3 bases: TGCGCCAGCAGCCCGGTGAGGGATCCTCTCGAGCAGTACTTC. Translated: CASSPVRDPLEQYF.

CDR3 amino acids: CSVVQGNNQPQHF. In DNA form, the CDR3 reads TGCAGCGTTGTACAGGGGAACAATCAGCCCCAGCATTTT. The J gene is TRBJ1-5, the V gene TRBV29-1, with TRBD1 matching 7 bases. This CDR3 contains 13 residues. The junction had 3 bases not matched to a gene; V was cut back by 4 bases and J by 3 bases. CDR1 and CDR2 from the germline V gene are SQVTM and ANQGSEA.